A single T cell receptor beta chain is shown here with its context. The data belong to a study of blood T cell repertoires in COVID-19. Deletions cut 5 bases from V and 4 bases from J, with 11 bases between. This CDR3 is built from 13 residues. Germline assignment: CDR1 SGHVS and CDR2 FNYEAQ. Sequenced by immunoSEQ multiplex PCR; TCRdb stores in-frame clones only, minus some. Here the sample spans about 480,000 clones, approximately 90% being singletons. The chain recombines TRBV7-6 with TRBJ1-2; no clear D. The receptor was isolated from a woman aged 50 to 60 with COVID-19, enrolled during active disease. The sequencing input was peripheral blood. CDR3 sequence (DNA): TGTGCCAGCAGCCCTCCGGGTATCTATGGCTACACCTTC. Translation gives CASSPPGIYGYTF. The full variable domain, with the rest looked up from reference TRBV7-6 and TRBJ1-2, is GAGVSQSPRYKVTKRGQDVALRCDPISGHVSLYWYRQALGQGPEFLTYFNYEAQQDKSGLPNDRFSAERPEGSISTLTIQRTEQRDSAMYRCASSPPGIYGYTFGSGTRLTVV.